This passage covers 17 T cell receptor beta chains from one sample sequenced in a study of T cell repertoires in cytomegalovirus infection. MiXCR, run by TCRdb on the reads, gives a single entry per CDR3 protein. This table holds hundreds of thousands of distinct CDR3 sequences, approximately 32% found once. No antigen has been identified for these receptors. The material sequenced was cultured CD8+ T cells from PBMCs, taken from culture after CMV antigen stimulation. Receptors originate from a human donor in good health (CMV status not recorded). Some clones in this sample may be carry-over from other donors' samples.

This clonotype was seen only a few times. CDR3 protein: CATSRDEGALNTEAFF. CDR3 bases: TGTGCCACCAGCAGAGATGAAGGGGCATTGAACACTGAAGCTTTCTTT. The chain has TRBV15 and TRBJ1-1; TRBD1 is a possible D gene (5 bases). Germline V gives CDR1 LNHNV, CDR2 YYDKDF (reference sequence). There are 16 residues in the CDR3. V lost 0 bases, J lost 0 bases, and 11 bases lay in between.

The V call is TRBV11-2, the J call TRBJ2-7, with TRBD2 matching 7 bases. The V gene's germline CDR1 is SGHAT and CDR2 FQNNGV. The CDR3 covers 13 residues. Germline trimming cut 5 bases from V and 6 bases from J; bases unmatched to any gene: 7. The CDR3, as DNA: TGTGCCAGCAGCATCGCGCCGGGAGGCGAGCAGTACTTC. It specifies CASSIAPGGEQYF.

This clonotype appeared a few times. The V and J genes are TRBV14 and TRBJ1-1; D gene unclear. CDR1 is SGHDN and CDR2 is FVKESK in the germline V gene. Trimming cost V 0 bases and J 4 bases, with 12 bases left between them. This CDR3 has 15 residues. The CDR3 DNA follows: TGTGCCAGCAGCCAAGATCGTCCGGGGATCACTGAAGCTTTCTTT. As protein: CASSQDRPGITEAFF.

Ten or more counts support this clonotype. The chain recombines TRBV7-2 with TRBJ1-1; no firm D call. V lost 2 bases to trimming and J lost 1 base, with 5 bases between them. Germline loops: CDR1 SGHTA, CDR2 FQGNSA. The CDR3 consists of 13 residues. CDR3 residues: CASSLFENTEAFF. The CDR3 DNA sequence: TGTGCCAGCAGCTTATTCGAGAACACTGAAGCTTTCTTT.

The V call is TRBV4-3, the J call TRBJ1-6; D uncertain. This CDR3 has 15 amino acids. The germline CDR1 and CDR2 sequences are LGHNA and YSLEER. V lost 0 bases and J 8 bases, leaving 11 bases between the germline ends. CDR3 bases: TGCGCCAGCAGCCAAGAGAAGGGTTGGGATTCACCCCTCCACTTT. Its protein is CASSQEKGWDSPLHF.

The rearrangement uses TRBV20-1 and TRBJ1-1; the D is unclear. Germline CDR1 and CDR2: DFQATT and SNEGSKA (reference sequence). This CDR3 contains 13 residues. Trimming shortened V by 6 bases and J by 12 bases, and 23 bases separated the two germline ends. In DNA form, the CDR3 reads TGCAGTGCACGACCCTTGGGCCATATCGTCCCTTTCTTT. Protein product: CSARPLGHIVPFF.

The J gene is TRBJ2-6, the V gene TRBV19; no clear D gene. The V gene's germline CDR1 is LNHDA and CDR2 SQIVND (reference sequence). The CDR3 has 16 amino acids. V dropped 3 bases and J dropped 2 bases, with 11 bases sitting between them. The CDR3 bases are TGTGCCAGTAGTATCCCCGGGCAGGCTGGGGCCAACGTCCTGACTTTC. Its translation is CASSIPGQAGANVLTF.

This clonotype has a handful of counts. The V gene is TRBV6-2 or TRBV6-3, the J gene TRBJ1-2; D is undetermined. The length of the CDR3 is 11 residues. Germline lookup yields CDR1 MNHEY and CDR2 SVGEGT. V was shortened by 0 bases and J by 8 bases, with 4 bases between the two germline ends. CDR3 bases: TGTGCCAGCAGTTACTCATGGGGCTACACCTTC. Protein: CASSYSWGYTF.

V and J are TRBV5-6 and TRBJ2-7; 7 bases fit TRBD1. The CDR3 runs 15 residues. V shed 3 bases, J shed 1 base, and the junction held 7 bases outside the gene matches. The germline CDR1 and CDR2 sequences are SGHDT and YYEEEE. The CDR3 DNA reads TGTGCCAGCAGCTGGTGGGGACAGAGTTCCTACGAGCAGTACGTC. Its translation is CASSWWGQSSYEQYV.

This clonotype was observed a handful of times. The rearrangement uses TRBV24-1 and TRBJ2-1; the D call may be TRBD1 or TRBD2 (6 bases each). Germline V gene data show CDR1 as KGHDR and CDR2 as SFDVKD. This CDR3 region has 14 residues. Trimming took 2 bases from V and 9 from J, leaving 13 bases between them. CDR3 nucleotide sequence: TGTGCCACCAGTGATTGGAGGGGGGCAGTTGAGCAGTTCTTC. The encoded protein is CATSDWRGAVEQFF.

V is TRBV11-2 and J is TRBJ1-4; D is ambiguous. The CDR3 sequence is 16 residues long. Germline V gene data show CDR1 as SGHAT and CDR2 as FQNNGV. V was clipped by 3 bases and J by 0 bases, with 11 bases between them. The CDR3: CASSLRGPPTNEKLFF. The CDR3 DNA is TGTGCCAGCAGCTTGAGAGGGCCTCCAACTAATGAAAAACTGTTTTTT.

The CDR3 coding sequence is TGTGCCAGCAGCCGTCTTGAGACAGGGATAAATGAGCAGTTCTTC. Amino acid sequence: CASSRLETGINEQFF. The V call is TRBV27, the J call TRBJ2-1; 7 nucleotides agree with TRBD1. This CDR3 has 15 amino acids. J lost 7 bases, V lost 6 bases, and 12 bases had no gene match. Per the germline V gene, CDR1 is MNHEY and CDR2 is SMNVEV (reference sequence).

The table lists this clonotype with a count of one. The CDR3 DNA sequence: TGTGCCAGCAGCGTAGGGTCTAGCGGGGGGGGCTATGAGCAGTTCTTC. Translated: CASSVGSSGGGYEQFF. V and J are TRBV9 and TRBJ2-1; 12 bases map to TRBD2. The CDR3 totals 16 residues. Germline CDR1 reads SGDLS; CDR2 reads YYNGEE. V was pared by 0 bases and J by 8 bases, with 6 bases of the junction left unmatched. Full variable domain (rest looked up from reference TRBV9 and TRBJ2-1): DSGVTQTPKHLITATGQRVTLRCSPRSGDLSVYWYQQSLDQGLQFLIQYYNGEERAKGNILERFSAQQFPDLHSELNLSSLELGDSALYFCASSVGSSGGGYEQFFGPGTRLTVL.

The rearrangement joins TRBV7-6 to TRBJ2-7; D may be TRBD1 (7 bases). The CDR3 loop spans 16 amino acids. Trimming left V 2 bases short and J 0 bases short, with 14 bases between. The germline gives CDR1 SGHVS, CDR2 FNYEAQ. The CDR3 region has the DNA TGTGCCAGCAGCTTACCTCAGGGGGGACTCTCCTACGAGCAGTACTTC. It specifies CASSLPQGGLSYEQYF.

The V call is TRBV10-3, the J call TRBJ1-4; TRBD1 is a possible D gene (6 bases). The CDR3 is 15 amino acids. The germline gives CDR1 ENHRY, CDR2 SYGVKD. The ends were cut back, 5 bases at V and 5 bases at J, with 15 bases in the middle. CDR3 coding DNA: TGTGCCATCAGTTTCGCACAGGGACCAAATGAAAAACTGTTTTTT. Translated: CAISFAQGPNEKLFF.

This clonotype was observed a handful of times. The chain carries TRBV18 and TRBJ2-5, with D unresolved. Germline loops: CDR1 KGHSH, CDR2 LQKENI. The CDR3 contains 15 residues. Trimming removed 0 bases from V and 2 bases from J, with 10 bases in between. This CDR3 is CASSPPRGFQETQYF. The CDR3 nucleotides read TGTGCCAGCTCACCACCGAGAGGTTTTCAAGAGACCCAGTACTTC.

The chain couples TRBV28 to TRBJ2-3; TRBD1 might be the D (6 bases). Germline V gene lookup returns CDR1 MDHEN and CDR2 SYDVKM. CDR3 size: 16 residues. The germline V and J ends were trimmed by 4 bases and 2 bases, with 16 bases remaining between them. CDR3 nucleotide sequence: TGTGCCAGCAGTTCCCGCTTGGACAGTTACACAGATACGCAGTATTTT. Its protein product is CASSSRLDSYTDTQYF.